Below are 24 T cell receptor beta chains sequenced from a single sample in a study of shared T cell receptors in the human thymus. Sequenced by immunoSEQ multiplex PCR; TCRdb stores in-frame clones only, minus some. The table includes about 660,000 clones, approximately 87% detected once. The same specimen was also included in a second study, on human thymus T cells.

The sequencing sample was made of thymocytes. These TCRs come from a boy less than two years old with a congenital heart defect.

The CDR3 DNA reads TGTGCCAGCAGCTTTGGGACTAGGTACGAGCAGTACTTC. Its protein is CASSFGTRYEQYF. The chain couples TRBV5-6 to TRBJ2-7; TRBD2 matches at 8 bases. This CDR3 is 13 amino acids long. The germline V gene encodes CDR1 SGHDT and CDR2 YYEEEE. The ends lost 2 bases at V and 4 bases at J; junction bases unmatched: 2. Full variable domain (missing parts from reference TRBV5-6 and TRBJ2-7): DAGVTQSPTHLIKTRGQQVTLRCSPKSGHDTVSWYQQALGQGPQFIFQYYEEEERQRGNFPDRFSGHQFPNYSSELNVNALLLGDSALYLCASSFGTRYEQYFGPGTRLTVT.

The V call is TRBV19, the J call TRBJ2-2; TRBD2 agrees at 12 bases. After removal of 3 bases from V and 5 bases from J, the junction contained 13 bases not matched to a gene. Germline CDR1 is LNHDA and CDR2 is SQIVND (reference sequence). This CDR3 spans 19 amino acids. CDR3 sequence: CASSIAGLAGLAPTGELFF. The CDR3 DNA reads TGTGCCAGTAGTATTGCGGGACTAGCGGGTCTTGCCCCAACCGGGGAGCTGTTTTTT.

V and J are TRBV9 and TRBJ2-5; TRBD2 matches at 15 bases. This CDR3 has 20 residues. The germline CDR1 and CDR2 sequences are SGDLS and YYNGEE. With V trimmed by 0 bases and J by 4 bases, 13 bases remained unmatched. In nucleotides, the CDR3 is TGTGCCAGCAGCGTAGATGGGACTAGCGGGAGGCCCTCCGGGGTAGAGACCCAGTACTTC. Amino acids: CASSVDGTSGRPSGVETQYF.

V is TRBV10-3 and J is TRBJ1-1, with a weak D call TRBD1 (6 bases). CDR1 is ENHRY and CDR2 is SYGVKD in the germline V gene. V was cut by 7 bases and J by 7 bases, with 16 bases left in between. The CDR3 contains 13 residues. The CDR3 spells CAITEGGLDEAFF. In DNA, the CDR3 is TGTGCCATCACCGAGGGGGGGCTTGATGAAGCTTTCTTT.

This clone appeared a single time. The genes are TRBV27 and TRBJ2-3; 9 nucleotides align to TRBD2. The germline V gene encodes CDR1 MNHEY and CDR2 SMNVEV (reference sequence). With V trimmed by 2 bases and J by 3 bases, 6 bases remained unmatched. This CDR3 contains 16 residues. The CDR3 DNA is TGTGCCAGCAGTTTACAGCGGGAGGAGCAAACAGATACGCAGTATTTT. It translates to CASSLQREEQTDTQYF.

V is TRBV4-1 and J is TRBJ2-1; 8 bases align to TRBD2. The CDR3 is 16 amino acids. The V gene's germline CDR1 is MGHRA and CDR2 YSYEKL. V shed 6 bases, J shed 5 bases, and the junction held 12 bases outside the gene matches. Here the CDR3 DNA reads TGCGCCAGCAGACCTAGAAGCGGGAGTGTGGACAATGAGCAGTTCTTC. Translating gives CASRPRSGSVDNEQFF.

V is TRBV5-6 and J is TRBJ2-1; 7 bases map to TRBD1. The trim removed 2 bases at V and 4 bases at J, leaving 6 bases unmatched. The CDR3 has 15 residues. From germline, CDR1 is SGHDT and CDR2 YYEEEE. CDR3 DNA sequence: TGTGCCAGCAGCTTCCCCCAGGGGGTTTACAATGAGCAGTTCTTC. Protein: CASSFPQGVYNEQFF.

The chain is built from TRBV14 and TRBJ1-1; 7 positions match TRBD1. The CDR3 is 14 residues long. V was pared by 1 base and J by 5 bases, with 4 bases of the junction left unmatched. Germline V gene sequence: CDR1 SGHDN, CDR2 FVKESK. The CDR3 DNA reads TGTGCCAGCAGCCAAGCCCTACAGGGGACTGAAGCTTTCTTT. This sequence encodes CASSQALQGTEAFF.

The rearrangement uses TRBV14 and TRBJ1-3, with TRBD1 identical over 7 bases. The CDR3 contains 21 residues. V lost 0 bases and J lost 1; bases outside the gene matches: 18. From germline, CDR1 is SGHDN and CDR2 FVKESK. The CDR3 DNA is TGTGCCAGCAGCCAAGATATTAGGTCGGGACAGCCTAAGGGTTCTGGAAACACCATATATTTT. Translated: CASSQDIRSGQPKGSGNTIYF. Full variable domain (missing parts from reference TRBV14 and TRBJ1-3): EAGVTQFPSHSVIEKGQTVTLRCDPISGHDNLYWYRRVMGKEIKFLLHFVKESKQDESGMPNNRFLAERTGGTYSTLKVQPAELEDSGVYFCASSQDIRSGQPKGSGNTIYFGEGSWLTVV.

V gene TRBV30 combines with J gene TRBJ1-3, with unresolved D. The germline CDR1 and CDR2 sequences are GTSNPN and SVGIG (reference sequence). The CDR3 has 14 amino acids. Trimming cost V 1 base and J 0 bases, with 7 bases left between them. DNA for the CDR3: TGTGCCTGGAGTGCACCGAGCTCTGGAAACACCATATATTTT. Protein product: CAWSAPSSGNTIYF.

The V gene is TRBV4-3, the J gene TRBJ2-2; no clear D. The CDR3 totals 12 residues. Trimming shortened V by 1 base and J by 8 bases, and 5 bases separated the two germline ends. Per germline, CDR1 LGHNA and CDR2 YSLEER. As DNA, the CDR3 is TGCGCCAGCAGCCAAGTATTTGGGGAGCTGTTTTTT. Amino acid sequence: CASSQVFGELFF.

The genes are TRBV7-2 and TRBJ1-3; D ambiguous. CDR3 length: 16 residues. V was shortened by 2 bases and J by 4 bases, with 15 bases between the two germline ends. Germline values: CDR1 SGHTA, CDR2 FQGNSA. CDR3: CASSLSPPGRGNTIYF. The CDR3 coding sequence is TGTGCCAGCAGCTTAAGCCCCCCGGGGAGGGGAAACACCATATATTTT.

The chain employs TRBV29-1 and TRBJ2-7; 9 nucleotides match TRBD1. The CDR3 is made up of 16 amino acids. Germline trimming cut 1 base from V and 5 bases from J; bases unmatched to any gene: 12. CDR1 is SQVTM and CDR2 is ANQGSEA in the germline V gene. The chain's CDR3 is CSVEATNRDRVDEQYF. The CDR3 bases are TGCAGCGTTGAAGCAACGAACCGGGACAGGGTAGACGAGCAGTACTTC.

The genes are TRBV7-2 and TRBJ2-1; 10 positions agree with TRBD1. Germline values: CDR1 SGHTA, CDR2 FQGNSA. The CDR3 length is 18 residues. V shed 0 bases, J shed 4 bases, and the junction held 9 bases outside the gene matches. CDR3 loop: CASSLAGFPGQGYNEQFF. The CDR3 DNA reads TGTGCCAGCAGCTTAGCGGGGTTTCCGGGACAGGGGTACAATGAGCAGTTCTTC. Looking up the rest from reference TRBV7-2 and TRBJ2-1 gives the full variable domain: GAGVSQSPSNKVTEKGKDVELRCDPISGHTALYWYRQSLGQGLEFLIYFQGNSAPDKSGLPSDRFSAERTGGSVSTLTIQRTQQEDSAVYLCASSLAGFPGQGYNEQFFGPGTRLTVL.

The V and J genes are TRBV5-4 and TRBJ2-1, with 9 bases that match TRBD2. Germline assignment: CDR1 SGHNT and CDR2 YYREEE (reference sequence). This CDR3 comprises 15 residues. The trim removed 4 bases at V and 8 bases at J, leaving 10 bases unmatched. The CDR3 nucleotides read TGTGCCAGCAGCCCGGGACTAGCTCTACCCCATGAGCAGTTCTTC. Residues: CASSPGLALPHEQFF.

For the CDR3, the DNA is TGTGCCAGCAGCCAGGGACTAGCGGACCCCCAAAACACCGGGGAGCTGTTTTTT. Protein sequence: CASSQGLADPQNTGELFF. The chain joins TRBV14 to TRBJ2-2, with 11 nucleotides matching TRBD2. The CDR3 extends over 18 amino acids. Germline V CDR1 and CDR2: SGHDN, FVKESK. V trimming: 3 bases; J trimming: 2 bases; junction bases outside the gene matches: 8.

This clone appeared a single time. DNA for the CDR3: TGTGCCAGCAGAAATGGGACAGTCATGAGCACTGAAGCTTTCTTT. This encodes CASRNGTVMSTEAFF. The rearrangement uses TRBV5-4 and TRBJ1-1; TRBD1 aligns across 7 bases. In germline, CDR1 is SGHNT, CDR2 YYREEE (reference sequence). V trimming: 5 bases; J trimming: 4 bases; junction bases outside the gene matches: 11. There are 15 residues in the CDR3.

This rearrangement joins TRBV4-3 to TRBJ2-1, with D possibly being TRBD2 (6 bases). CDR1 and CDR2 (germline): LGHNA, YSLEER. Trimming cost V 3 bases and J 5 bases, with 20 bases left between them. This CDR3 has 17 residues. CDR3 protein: CASSQPGRGEADNEQFF. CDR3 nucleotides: TGCGCCAGCAGCCAGCCAGGTCGAGGGGAGGCCGACAATGAGCAGTTCTTC.

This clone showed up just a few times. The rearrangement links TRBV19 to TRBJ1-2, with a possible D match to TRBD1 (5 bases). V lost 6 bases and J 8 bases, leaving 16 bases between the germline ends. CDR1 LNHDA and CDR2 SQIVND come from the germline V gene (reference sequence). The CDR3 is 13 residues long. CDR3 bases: TGTGCCAGTAGCAGGGCGCTCCGGGAGGGCTACACCTTC. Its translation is CASSRALREGYTF.

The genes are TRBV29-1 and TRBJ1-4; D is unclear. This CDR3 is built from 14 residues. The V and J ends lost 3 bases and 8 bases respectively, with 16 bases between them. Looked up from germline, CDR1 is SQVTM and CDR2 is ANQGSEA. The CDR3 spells CSVDRAEGSEKLFF. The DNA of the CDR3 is TGCAGCGTTGATCGGGCAGAAGGGAGCGAAAAACTGTTTTTT.

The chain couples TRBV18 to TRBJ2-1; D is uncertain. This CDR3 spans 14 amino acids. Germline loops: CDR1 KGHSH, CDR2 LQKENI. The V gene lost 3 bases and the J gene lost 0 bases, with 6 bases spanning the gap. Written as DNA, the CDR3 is TGTGCCAGCTCACCGCACAGCTCCTACAATGAGCAGTTCTTC. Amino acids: CASSPHSSYNEQFF.

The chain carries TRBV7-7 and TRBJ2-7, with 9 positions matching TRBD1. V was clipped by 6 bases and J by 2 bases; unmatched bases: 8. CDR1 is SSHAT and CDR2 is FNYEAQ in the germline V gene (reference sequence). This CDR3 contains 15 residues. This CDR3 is CASRRGTGKTYEQYF. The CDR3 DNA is TGTGCCAGCAGACGAGGGACAGGGAAAACCTACGAGCAGTACTTC.

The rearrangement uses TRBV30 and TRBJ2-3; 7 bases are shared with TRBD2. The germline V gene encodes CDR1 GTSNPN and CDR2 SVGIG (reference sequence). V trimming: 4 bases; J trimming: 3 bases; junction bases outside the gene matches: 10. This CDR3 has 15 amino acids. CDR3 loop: CAWKFWREMTDTQYF. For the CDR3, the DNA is TGTGCCTGGAAGTTCTGGCGGGAGATGACAGATACGCAGTATTTT.

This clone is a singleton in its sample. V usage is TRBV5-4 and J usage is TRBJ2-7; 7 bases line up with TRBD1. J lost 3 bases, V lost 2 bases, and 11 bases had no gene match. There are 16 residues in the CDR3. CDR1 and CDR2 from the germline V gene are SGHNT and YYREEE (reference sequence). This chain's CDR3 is CASSFRTGRYHYEQYF. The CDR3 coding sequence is TGTGCCAGCAGCTTCAGGACAGGCCGCTACCACTACGAGCAGTACTTC.